This TCR beta chain was sequenced during a study of blood T cell repertoires in COVID-19. The CDR3 is 17 amino acids. Germline CDR1 is SGHTA and CDR2 is FQGNSA. V was cut by 1 base and J by 5 bases, with 21 bases left in between. TCRdb's copy holds only in-frame clones and misses some; the assay was immunoSEQ multiplex PCR. The table records about 47,000 clones, approximately 86% of them present only once. The TCR sequence derives from a man in his forties or fifties with active COVID-19. What was sequenced was peripheral blood. The chain combines TRBV7-2 with TRBJ2-7; a possible D gene is TRBD1 (5 bases). In DNA, the CDR3 is TGTGCCAGCAGCTTAGGTCTAGGGCAGGGTCTGATCCACGAGCAGTACTTC. Translated, it gives CASSLGLGQGLIHEQYF.